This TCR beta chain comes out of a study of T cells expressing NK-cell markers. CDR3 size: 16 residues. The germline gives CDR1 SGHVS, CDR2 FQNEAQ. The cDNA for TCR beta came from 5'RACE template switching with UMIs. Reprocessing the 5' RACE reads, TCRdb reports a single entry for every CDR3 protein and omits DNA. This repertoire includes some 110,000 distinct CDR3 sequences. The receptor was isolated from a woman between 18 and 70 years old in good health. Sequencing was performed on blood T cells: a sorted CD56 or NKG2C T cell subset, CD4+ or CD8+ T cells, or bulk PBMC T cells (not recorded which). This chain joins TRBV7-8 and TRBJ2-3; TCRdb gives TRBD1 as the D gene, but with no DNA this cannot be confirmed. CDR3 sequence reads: CASSLGQGRATDTQYF.